This T cell receptor (beta chain) was observed in a study of cytomegalovirus exposure and HLA in healthy donors. Points from the study as a whole: Most CMV-associated TCR beta chains appeared HLA-restricted in a later analysis. Cytomegalovirus status was reportedly diagnosed by the classifier with high sensitivity and specificity.

Remarks on this clone: Its target is not known.

The PCR contained 60 Vbeta and 13 Jbeta primers. This table comes from immunoSEQ multiplex PCR, and its TCRdb copy is limited to in-frame clones, with some not included. This table has approximately 170,000 clones, 65% to 85% appearing once. It was healthy bone marrow donors who served as donors. Donors sampled were nominally healthy, though unrecorded immune exposures were likely. CDR3 length equals 14 residues. V was clipped by 0 bases and J by 8 bases; unmatched bases: 3. The germline gives CDR1 LGHNA, CDR2 YSLEER. This chain connects TRBV4-3 to TRBJ1-4; 7 bases match TRBD1. The receptor was isolated from a male donor in good health and CMV-seronegative. Sequencing was performed on PBMCs. The CDR3 sequence is CASSQDRGEEKLFF. In DNA, the CDR3 is TGCGCCAGCAGCCAAGACAGGGGGGAAGAAAAACTGTTTTTT.